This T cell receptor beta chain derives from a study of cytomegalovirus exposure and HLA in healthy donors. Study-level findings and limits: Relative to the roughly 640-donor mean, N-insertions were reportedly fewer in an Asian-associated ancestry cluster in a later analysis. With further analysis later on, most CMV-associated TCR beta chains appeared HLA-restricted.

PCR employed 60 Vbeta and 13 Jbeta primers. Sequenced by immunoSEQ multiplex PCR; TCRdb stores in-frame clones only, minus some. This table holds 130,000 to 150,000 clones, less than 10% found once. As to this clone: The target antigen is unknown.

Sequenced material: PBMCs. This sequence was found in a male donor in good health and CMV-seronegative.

CDR3 DNA: TGTGCCACCGTGGAAAACAGGGCGTTCTCGGAAAAACTGTTTTTT. This translates into CATVENRAFSEKLFF. V gene TRBV19 combines with J gene TRBJ1-4; perhaps TRBD1 as D (6 bases). The CDR3 covers 15 residues. Germline lookup yields CDR1 LNHDA and CDR2 SQIVND (reference sequence). V shed 10 bases and J shed 8 bases, with 23 bases lying between them.